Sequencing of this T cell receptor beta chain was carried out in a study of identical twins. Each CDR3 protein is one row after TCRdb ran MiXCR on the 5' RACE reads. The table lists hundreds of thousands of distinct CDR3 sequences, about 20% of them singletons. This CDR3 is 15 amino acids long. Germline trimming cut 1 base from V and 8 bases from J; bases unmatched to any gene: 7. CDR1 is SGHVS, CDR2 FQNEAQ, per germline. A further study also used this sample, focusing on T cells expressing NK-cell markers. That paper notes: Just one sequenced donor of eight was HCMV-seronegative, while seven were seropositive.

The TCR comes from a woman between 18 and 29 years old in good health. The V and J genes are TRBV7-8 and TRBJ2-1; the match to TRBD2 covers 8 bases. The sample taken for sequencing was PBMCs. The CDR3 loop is CASSLDGRAGHEQFF. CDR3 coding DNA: TGTGCCAGCAGCTTAGACGGGAGGGCCGGGCATGAGCAGTTCTTC.